This T cell receptor beta chain was sequenced in a study of beta chain features in type 1 diabetes. Every isolated RNA sample was fully reverse transcribed, so sequencing captured expressed TCRB transcripts. Sequenced by immunoSEQ multiplex PCR; TCRdb stores in-frame clones only, minus some. The sample includes 860,000 or so clones, 15% to 20% of them seen just once. This CDR3 is built from 16 residues. The germline V and J ends were trimmed by 0 bases and 5 bases, with 14 bases remaining between them. Germline CDR1 is SGHDN and CDR2 is FVKESK. This sequence originates from a young woman in good health. V gene TRBV14 combines with J gene TRBJ1-5, with TRBD1 as a possible D gene (6 bases). Material for sequencing was naive CD4+ T cells from blood. The CDR3 DNA reads TGTGCCAGCAGCCAAGATCACAGGGAAACGGATCAGCCCCAGCATTTT. Translating it yields CASSQDHRETDQPQHF.